The TCR beta chain under discussion was sequenced for a study of T cell changes during pregnancy in multiple sclerosis. The protocol was immunoSEQ multiplex PCR, while the TCRdb copy is restricted to in-frame clones and leaves out a portion. The sample has 35,000 to 55,000 clones; 92% are singletons. The germline CDR1 and CDR2 sequences are SNHLY and FYNNEI. The CDR3 is made up of 12 amino acids. The V gene lost 7 bases and the J gene lost 2 bases, with 6 bases spanning the gap. V and J are TRBV2 and TRBJ1-5, with D uncertain. This TCR was sampled from a female donor with multiple sclerosis, enrolled in a pregnancy study. The specimen comprised CD4+ T cells from peripheral blood mononuclear cells, sampled in the third trimester of pregnancy. The CDR3 DNA follows: TGTGCCAGCACCCTAGGCAATCAGCCCCAGCATTTT. Encoded protein: CASTLGNQPQHF.